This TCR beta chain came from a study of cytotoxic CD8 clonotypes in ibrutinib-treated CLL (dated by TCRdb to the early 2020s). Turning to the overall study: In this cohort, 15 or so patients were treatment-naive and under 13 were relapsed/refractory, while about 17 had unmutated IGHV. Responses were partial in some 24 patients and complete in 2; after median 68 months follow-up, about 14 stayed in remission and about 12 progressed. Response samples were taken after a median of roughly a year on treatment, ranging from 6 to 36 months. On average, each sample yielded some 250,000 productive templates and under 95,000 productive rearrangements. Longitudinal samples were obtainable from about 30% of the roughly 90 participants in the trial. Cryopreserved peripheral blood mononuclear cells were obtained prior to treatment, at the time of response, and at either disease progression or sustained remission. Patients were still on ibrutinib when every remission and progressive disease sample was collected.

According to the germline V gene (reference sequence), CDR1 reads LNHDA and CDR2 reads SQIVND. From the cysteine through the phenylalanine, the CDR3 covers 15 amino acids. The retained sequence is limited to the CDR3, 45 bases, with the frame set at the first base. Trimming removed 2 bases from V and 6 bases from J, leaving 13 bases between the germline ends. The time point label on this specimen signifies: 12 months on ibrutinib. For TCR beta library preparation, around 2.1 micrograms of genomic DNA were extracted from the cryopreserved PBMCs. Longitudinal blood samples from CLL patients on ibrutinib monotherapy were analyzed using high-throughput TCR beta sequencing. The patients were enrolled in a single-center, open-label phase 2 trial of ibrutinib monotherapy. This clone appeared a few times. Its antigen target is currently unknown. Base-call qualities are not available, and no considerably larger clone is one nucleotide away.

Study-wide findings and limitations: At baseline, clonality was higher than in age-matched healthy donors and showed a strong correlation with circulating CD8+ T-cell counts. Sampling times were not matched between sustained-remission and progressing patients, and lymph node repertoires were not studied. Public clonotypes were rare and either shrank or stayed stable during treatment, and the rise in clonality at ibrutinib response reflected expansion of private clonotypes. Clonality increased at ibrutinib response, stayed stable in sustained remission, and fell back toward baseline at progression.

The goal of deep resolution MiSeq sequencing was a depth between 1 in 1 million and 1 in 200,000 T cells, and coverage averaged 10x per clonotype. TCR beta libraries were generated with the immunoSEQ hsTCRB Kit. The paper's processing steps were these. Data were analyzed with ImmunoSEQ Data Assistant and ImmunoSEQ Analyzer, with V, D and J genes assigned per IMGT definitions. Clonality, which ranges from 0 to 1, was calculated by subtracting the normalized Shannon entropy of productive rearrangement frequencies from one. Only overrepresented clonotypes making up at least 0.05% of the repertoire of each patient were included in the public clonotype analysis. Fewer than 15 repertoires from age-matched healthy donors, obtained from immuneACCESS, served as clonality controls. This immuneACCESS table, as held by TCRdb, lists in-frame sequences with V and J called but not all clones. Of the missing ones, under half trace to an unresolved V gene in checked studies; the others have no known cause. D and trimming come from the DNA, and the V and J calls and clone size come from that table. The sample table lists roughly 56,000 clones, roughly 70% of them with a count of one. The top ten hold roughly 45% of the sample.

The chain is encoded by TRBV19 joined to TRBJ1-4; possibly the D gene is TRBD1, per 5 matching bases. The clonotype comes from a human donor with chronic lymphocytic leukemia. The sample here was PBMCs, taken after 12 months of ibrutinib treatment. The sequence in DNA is TGTGCCAGTAGTATATCGGGACCCTGGGATGAAAAACTGTTTTTT. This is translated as CASSISGPWDEKLFF.